The 3 T cell receptor beta chains below were found in one sample sequenced in a study of T cell responses to AZD1222 COVID-19 vaccine. Libraries were prepared by immunoSEQ multiplex PCR; TCRdb keeps only in-frame clonotypes and omits some of them. The sample records 150,000 to 200,000 clones, 93% being singletons. The sample consisted of peripheral blood, taken on day 0 of AZD1222 vaccination. Receptors were obtained from an adult in good health.

This chain links TRBV19 with TRBJ1-1, with TRBD1 matching 7 bases. CDR3 size: 15 residues. The trim removed 10 bases at V and 0 bases at J, leaving 11 bases unmatched. Per germline, CDR1 LNHDA and CDR2 SQIVND (reference sequence). Here the CDR3 DNA reads TGTGCCACCAAACCCGCAGGGGGTTTGAACACTGAAGCTTTCTTT. It translates to CATKPAGGLNTEAFF.

This clone was recorded only once. The rearrangement joins TRBV7-9 to TRBJ1-4; TRBD1 matches 8 bases. This CDR3 spans 15 amino acids. V shed 4 bases and J 6 bases; nucleotides not matched to a gene: 7. Looked up from germline, CDR1 is SEHNR and CDR2 is FQNEAQ (reference sequence). The CDR3 here is CASSSGQGLDEKLFF. The CDR3, as DNA: TGTGCCAGCAGCTCAGGACAGGGTCTTGATGAAAAACTGTTTTTT.

The V gene is TRBV2, the J gene TRBJ1-1, with D unclear. Germline V gene lookup returns CDR1 SNHLY and CDR2 FYNNEI. CDR3 length equals 17 residues. Trimming left V 0 bases short and J 1 base short, with 15 bases between. CDR3 bases: TGTGCCAGCAGTGAAGCGCCGGGCTTTGGCAAGAACACTGAAGCTTTCTTT. This translates into CASSEAPGFGKNTEAFF.